This T cell receptor (beta chain) was profiled in a study of post-analysis software for immune sequencing data. Study results and caveats: Patients had higher frequencies than controls of about 5 TRBV segments, including TRBV5-6, TRBV5-1 and TRBV20-1.

Germline lookup yields CDR1 LGHDT and CDR2 YNNKEL (reference sequence). This CDR3 has 16 residues. The ends were cut back, 7 bases at V and 0 bases at J, with 17 bases in the middle. As concerns this clonotype: Its antigen remains unidentified.

Sequencing libraries made from TCR beta cDNA carried unique molecular identifiers. Input populations of roughly 0.85 to 11 million T cells gave rise to some 500,000 cDNA molecules. One entry per CDR3 protein results from TCRdb running MiXCR on the PCR reads. The table lists some 370,000 distinct CDR3 sequences, approximately 38% of them singletons, with around 15% in the top ten. This rearrangement joins TRBV3-1 to TRBJ2-3; D may match TRBD1 or TRBD2 (6 bases each). Material for sequencing was blood. The clonotype originates from a girl between 5 and 17 years old with multiple sclerosis. In DNA form, the CDR3 reads TGTGCCAGCACCTTAAAGAGGGGGGTAAGCACAGATACGCAGTATTTT. This codes for CASTLKRGVSTDTQYF.